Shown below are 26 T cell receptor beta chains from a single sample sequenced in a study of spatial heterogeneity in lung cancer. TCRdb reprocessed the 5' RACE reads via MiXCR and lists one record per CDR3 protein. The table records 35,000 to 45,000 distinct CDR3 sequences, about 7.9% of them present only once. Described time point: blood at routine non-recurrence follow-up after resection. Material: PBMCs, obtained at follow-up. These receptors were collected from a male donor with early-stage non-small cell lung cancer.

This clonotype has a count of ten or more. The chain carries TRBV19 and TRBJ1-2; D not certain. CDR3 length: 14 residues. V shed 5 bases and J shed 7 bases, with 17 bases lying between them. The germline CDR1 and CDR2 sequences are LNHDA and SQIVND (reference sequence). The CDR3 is CASSEYSTVGGYTF. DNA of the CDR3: TGTGCCAGTAGTGAGTACAGCACAGTCGGTGGCTACACCTTC.

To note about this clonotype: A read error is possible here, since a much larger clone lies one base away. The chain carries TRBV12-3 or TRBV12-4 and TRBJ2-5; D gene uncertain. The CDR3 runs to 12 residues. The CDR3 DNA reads TGTGGCAGCAGTTCCCTCCGGGAGACCCAGTACTTC. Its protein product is CGSSSLRETQYF.

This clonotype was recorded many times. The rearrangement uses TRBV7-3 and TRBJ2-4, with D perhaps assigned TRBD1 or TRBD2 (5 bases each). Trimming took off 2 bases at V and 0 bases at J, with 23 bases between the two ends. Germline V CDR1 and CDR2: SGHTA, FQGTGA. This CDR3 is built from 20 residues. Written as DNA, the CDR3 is TGTGCCAGCAGCTTATATTGCGAGGGGCGCTTAGAGCCAGCCAAAAACATTCAGTACTTC. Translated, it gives CASSLYCEGRLEPAKNIQYF.

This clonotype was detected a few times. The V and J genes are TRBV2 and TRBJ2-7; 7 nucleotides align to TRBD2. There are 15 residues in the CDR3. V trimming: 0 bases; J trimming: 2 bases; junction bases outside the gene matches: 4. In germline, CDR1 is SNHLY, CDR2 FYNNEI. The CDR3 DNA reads TGTGCCAGCAGTGAAGCGGGGGGAGGGCCCTACGAGCAGTACTTC. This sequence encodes CASSEAGGGPYEQYF.

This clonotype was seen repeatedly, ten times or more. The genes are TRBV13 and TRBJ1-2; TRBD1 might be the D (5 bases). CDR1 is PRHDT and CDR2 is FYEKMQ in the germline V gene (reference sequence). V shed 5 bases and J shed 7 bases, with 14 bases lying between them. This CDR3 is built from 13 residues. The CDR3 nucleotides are TGTGCCAGCAGCCCGAGACCCGGGGCTGGCTACACCTTC. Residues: CASSPRPGAGYTF.

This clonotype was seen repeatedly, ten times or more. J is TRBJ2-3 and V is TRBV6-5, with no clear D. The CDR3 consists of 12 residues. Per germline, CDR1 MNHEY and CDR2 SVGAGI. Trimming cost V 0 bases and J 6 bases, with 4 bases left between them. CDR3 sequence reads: CASSYSGDTQYF. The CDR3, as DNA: TGTGCCAGCAGTTACTCAGGGGATACGCAGTATTTT.

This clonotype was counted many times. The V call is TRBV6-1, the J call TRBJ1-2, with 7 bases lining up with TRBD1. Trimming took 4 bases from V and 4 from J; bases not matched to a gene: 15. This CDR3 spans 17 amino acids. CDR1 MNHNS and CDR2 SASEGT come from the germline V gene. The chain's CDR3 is CASSARRTQGQSYGYTF. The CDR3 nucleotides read TGTGCCAGCAGTGCTAGAAGAACGCAGGGACAGAGCTATGGCTACACCTTC.

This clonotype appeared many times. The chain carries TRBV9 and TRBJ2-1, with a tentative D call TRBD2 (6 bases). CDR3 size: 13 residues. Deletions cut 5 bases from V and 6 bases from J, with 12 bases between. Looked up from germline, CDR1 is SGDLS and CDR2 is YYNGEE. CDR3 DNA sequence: TGTGCCAGCAGTGAATTTAGCGGCAATGAGCAGTTCTTC. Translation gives CASSEFSGNEQFF.

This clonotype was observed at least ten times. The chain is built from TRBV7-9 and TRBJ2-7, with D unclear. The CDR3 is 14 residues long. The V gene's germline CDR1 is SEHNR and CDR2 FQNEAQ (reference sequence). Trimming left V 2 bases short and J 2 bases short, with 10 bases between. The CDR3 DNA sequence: TGTGCCAGCAGCTTATCCCCGGATACCTACGAGCAGTACTTC. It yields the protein CASSLSPDTYEQYF.

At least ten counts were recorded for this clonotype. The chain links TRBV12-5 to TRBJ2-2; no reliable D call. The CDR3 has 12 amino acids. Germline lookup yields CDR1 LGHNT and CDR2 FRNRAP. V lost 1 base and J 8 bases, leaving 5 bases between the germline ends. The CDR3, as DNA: TGTGCTAGTGGTTTGGGGCCTGGGGAGCTGTTTTTT. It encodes CASGLGPGELFF.

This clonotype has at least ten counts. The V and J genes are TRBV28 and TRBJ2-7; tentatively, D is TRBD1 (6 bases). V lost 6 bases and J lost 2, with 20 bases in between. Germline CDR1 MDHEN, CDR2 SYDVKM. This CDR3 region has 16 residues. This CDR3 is CASSSPLWGLAYEQYF. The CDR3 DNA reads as TGTGCCAGCAGCTCCCCCCTTTGGGGGCTTGCCTACGAGCAGTACTTC.

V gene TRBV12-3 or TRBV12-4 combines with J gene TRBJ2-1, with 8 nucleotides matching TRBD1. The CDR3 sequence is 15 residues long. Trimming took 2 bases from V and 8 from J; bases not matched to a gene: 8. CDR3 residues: CASSLRQGYRDEQFF. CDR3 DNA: TGTGCCAGCAGTTTACGACAGGGGTATCGGGATGAGCAGTTCTTC.

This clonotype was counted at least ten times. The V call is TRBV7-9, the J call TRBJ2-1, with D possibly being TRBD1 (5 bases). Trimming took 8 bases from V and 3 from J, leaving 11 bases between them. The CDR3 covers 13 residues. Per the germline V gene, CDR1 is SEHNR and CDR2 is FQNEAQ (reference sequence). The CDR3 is CASSQGNYNEQFF. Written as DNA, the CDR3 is TGTGCCAGCTCTCAGGGAAACTACAATGAGCAGTTCTTC.

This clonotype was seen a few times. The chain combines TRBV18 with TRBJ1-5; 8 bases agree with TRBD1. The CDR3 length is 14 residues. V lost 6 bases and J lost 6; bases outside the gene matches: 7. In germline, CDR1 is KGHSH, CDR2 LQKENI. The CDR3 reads CASSPGQGTQPQHF. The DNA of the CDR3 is TGTGCCAGCTCCCCCGGACAGGGCACTCAGCCCCAGCATTTT.

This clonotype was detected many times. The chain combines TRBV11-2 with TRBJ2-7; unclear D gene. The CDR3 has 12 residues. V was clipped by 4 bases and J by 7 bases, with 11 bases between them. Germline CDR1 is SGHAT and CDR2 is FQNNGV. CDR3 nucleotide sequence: TGTGCCAGCAGCTCGAGACACGAAGAGCAGTACTTC. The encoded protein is CASSSRHEEQYF.

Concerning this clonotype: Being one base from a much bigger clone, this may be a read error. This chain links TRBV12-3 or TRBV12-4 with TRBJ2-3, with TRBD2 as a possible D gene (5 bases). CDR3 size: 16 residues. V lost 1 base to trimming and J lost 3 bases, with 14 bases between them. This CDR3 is CASSLGLEGETDTQYF. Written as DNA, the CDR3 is TGTGCCAGCAGTTTAGGCCTAGAGGGAGAGACAGATACGCAGTATTTT.

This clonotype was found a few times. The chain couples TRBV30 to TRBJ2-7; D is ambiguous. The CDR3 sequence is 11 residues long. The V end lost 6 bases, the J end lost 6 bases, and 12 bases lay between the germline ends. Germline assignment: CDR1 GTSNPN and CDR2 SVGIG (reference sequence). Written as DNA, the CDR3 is TGTGCCTGCGCCGTCAAGGGCGAGCAGTACTTC. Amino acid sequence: CACAVKGEQYF.

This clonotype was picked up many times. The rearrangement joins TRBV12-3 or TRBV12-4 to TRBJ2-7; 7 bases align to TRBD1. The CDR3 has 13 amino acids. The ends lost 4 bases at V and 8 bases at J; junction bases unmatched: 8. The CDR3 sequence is CASSSQGVHKQYF. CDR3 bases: TGTGCCAGCAGTTCCCAGGGGGTACATAAGCAGTACTTC.

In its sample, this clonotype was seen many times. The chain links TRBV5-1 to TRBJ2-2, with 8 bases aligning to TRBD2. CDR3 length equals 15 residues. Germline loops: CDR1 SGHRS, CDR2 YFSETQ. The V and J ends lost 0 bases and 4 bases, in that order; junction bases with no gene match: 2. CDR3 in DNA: TGCGCCAGCAGCTTGGTCGGGACTAGCACCGGGGAGCTGTTTTTT. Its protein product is CASSLVGTSTGELFF.

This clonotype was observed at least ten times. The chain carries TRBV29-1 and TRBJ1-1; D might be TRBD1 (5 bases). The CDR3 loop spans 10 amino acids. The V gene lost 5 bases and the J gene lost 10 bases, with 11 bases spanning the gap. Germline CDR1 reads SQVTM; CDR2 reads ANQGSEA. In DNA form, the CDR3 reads TGCAGCGTTTCTGCAGGGTCAGCTTTCTTT. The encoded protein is CSVSAGSAFF.

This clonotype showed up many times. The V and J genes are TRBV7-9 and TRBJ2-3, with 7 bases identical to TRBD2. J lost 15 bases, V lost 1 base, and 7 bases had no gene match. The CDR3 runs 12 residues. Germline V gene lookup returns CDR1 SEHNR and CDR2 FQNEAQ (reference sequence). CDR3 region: CASSLDRRETYF. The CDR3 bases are TGTGCCAGCAGCTTAGATAGGCGGGAGACCTATTTT.

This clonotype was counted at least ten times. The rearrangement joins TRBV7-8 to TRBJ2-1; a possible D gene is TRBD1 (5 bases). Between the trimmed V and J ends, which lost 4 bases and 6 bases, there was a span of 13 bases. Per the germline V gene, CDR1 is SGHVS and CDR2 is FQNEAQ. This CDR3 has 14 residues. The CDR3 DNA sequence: TGTGCCAGCAGCTCACCCGCCGACAGCAATGAGCAGTTCTTC. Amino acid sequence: CASSSPADSNEQFF.

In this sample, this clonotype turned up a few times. The CDR3 coding sequence is TGCAGTGCTACAACATCAAATAGCGGGGGGGAAGATACGCAGTATTTT. This codes for CSATTSNSGGEDTQYF. The rearrangement joins TRBV20-1 to TRBJ2-3, with TRBD2 matching 11 bases. Germline V gene lookup returns CDR1 DFQATT and CDR2 SNEGSKA (reference sequence). The V segment lost 4 bases and the J segment 5 bases; nucleotides outside the gene matches: 11. CDR3 length: 16 amino acids.

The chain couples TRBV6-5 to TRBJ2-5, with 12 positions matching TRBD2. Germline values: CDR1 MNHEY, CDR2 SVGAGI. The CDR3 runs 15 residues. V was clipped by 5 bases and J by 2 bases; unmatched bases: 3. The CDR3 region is CASSPLAGGQETQYF. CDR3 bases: TGTGCCAGCAGTCCACTAGCGGGGGGACAAGAGACCCAGTACTTC.

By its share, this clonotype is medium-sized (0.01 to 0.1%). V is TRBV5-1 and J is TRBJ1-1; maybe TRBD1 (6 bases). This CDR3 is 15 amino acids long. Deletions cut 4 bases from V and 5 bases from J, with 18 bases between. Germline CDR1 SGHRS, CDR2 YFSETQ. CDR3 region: CASSTGTSLETEAFF. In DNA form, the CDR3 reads TGCGCCAGCAGCACAGGGACGTCCTTGGAAACTGAAGCTTTCTTT.

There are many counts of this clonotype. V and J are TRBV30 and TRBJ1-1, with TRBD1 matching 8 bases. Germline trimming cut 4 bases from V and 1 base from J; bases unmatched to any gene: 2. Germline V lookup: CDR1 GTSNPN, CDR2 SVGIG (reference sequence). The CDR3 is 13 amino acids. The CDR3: CAWTDRANTEAFF. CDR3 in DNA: TGTGCCTGGACGGACAGGGCGAACACTGAAGCTTTCTTT.